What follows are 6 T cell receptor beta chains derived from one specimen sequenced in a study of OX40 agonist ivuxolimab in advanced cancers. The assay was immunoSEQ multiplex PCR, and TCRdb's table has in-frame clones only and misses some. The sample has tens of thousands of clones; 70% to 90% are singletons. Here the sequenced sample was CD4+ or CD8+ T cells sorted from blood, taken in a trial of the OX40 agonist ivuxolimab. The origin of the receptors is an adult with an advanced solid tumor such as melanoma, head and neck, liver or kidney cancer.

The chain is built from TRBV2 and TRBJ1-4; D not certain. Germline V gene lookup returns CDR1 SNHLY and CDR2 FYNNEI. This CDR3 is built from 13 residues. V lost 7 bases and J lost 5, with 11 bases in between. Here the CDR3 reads CASNPKENEKLFF. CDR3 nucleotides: TGTGCCAGCAACCCTAAGGAGAATGAAAAACTGTTTTTT.

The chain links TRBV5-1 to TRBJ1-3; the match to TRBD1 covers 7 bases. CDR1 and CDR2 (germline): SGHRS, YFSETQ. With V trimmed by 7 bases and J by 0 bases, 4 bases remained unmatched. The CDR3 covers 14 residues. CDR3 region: CASSQGSSGNTIYF. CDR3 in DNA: TGCGCCAGCTCACAGGGGTCCTCTGGAAACACCATATATTTT.

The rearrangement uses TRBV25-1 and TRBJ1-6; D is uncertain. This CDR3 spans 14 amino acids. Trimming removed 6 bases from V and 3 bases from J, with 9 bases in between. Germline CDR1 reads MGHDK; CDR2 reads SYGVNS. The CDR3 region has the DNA TGTGCCAGCAGGGGCCCCCTCTATAATTCACCCCTCCACTTT. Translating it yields CASRGPLYNSPLHF.

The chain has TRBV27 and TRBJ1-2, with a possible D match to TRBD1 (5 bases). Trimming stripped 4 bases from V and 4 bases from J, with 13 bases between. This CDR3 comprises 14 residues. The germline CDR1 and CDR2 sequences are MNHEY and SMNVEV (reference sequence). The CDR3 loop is CASSSTGDTYGYTF. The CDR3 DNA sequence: TGTGCCAGCAGTTCAACAGGAGACACCTATGGCTACACCTTC.

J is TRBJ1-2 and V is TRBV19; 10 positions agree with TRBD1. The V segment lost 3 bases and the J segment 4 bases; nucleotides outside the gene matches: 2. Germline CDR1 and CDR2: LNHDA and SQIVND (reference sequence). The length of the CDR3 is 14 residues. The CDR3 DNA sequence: TGTGCCAGTAGTATGGGACAGGGGACCTATGGCTACACCTTC. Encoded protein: CASSMGQGTYGYTF.

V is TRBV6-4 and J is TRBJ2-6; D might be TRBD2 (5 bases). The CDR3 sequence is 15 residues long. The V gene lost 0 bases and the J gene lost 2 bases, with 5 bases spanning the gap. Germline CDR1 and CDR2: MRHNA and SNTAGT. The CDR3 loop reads CASSDSSAGANVLTF. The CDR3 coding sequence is TGTGCCAGCAGTGACTCTAGCGCTGGGGCCAACGTCCTGACTTTC.